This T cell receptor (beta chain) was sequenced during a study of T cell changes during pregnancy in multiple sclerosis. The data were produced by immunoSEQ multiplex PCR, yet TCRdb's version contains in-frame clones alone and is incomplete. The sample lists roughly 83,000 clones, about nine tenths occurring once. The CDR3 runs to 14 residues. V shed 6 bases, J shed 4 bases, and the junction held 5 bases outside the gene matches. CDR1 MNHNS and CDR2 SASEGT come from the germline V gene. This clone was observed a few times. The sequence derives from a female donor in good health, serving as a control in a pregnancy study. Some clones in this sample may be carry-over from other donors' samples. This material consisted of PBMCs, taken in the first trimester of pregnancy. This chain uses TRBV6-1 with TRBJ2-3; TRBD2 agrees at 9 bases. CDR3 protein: CASSAGGLADTQYF. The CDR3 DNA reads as TGTGCCAGCAGCGCGGGGGGGCTCGCAGATACGCAGTATTTT.